The entry below gives a single T cell receptor beta chain sequence along with its context. Its antigen is undetermined. This sample stems from a study of OX40 agonist ivuxolimab in advanced cancers. Study outcomes and limitations: Blood T cells, both CD4+ and CD8+, expanded clonally by week 6 at 0.1 to 3.0 mg/kg.

This CDR3 is built from 14 residues. CDR1 is MGHRA and CDR2 is YSYEKL in the germline V gene. The V and J ends lost 2 bases and 2 bases, in that order; junction bases with no gene match: 3. TCRdb's copy holds only in-frame clones and misses some; the assay was immunoSEQ multiplex PCR. Of roughly 45,000 clones in the sample, roughly 91% were seen once. The clonotype was recovered from an adult with an advanced solid tumor such as melanoma, head and neck, liver or kidney cancer. Sequencing was performed on CD4+ or CD8+ T cells sorted from blood, taken in a trial of the OX40 agonist ivuxolimab. The chain joins TRBV4-1 to TRBJ2-7; 7 positions match TRBD1. The CDR3 spells CASSQQQGTYEQYV. For the CDR3, the DNA is TGCGCCAGCAGCCAACAACAGGGGACCTACGAGCAGTACGTC.